A selection of T cell receptor beta chains follows, all from one sample in a study of CD8 T cells in ankylosing spondylitis. TCRdb ran MiXCR on the 5' RACE reads and lists one entry per CDR3 protein. The data hold roughly 160,000 distinct CDR3 sequences, with more than 9% observed a single time. The sequencing sample was made of blood, either unsorted or a sorted T cell fraction (not recorded which). These receptor sequences come from a male donor with ankylosing spondylitis or in good health (not recorded which). Each CDR3 is given with its conserved first and last residue. Each record gives: D gene, V gene, J gene, clone size, CDR3 DNA, CDR3 protein. A D gene is named only where the DNA matches it firmly. Rows give clone size only sometimes, using once, few, many, or a class for an expanded clone.

>TRBD1|TRBV5-5|TRBJ2-7|many
TGTGCCAGCAGCTCGCCGGGACAGGGGAAAGACGAGCAGTACTTC
CASSSPGQGKDEQYF
>.|TRBV11-2|TRBJ2-2|.
TGTGCCAGCAGCTTATCTCCGGGGGTAACCACCGGGGAGCTGTTTTTT
CASSLSPGVTTGELFF
>TRBD2|TRBV20-1|TRBJ2-7|.
TGCAGTGCTATTACCGGGACTAGCGACGAGCAGTACTTC
CSAITGTSDEQYF
>.|TRBV12-3/TRBV12-4|TRBJ2-1|.
TGTGCCAGCACCCTCAGGGCGGGTGAGCAGTTCTTC
CASTLRAGEQFF
>TRBD2|TRBV24-1|TRBJ2-1|.
TGTGCCACCAGTGATCCGGGAGGAGGGTGGGATGAGCAGTTCTTC
CATSDPGGGWDEQFF
>.|TRBV25-1|TRBJ2-5|many
TGTGCCAGCAGTGAATTCAGGGTTCAAGAGACCCAGTACTTC
CASSEFRVQETQYF
>.|TRBV20-1|TRBJ1-1|few
TGCAGTGCCACAGGGCTTCTCACTGAAGCTTTCTTT
CSATGLLTEAFF
>.|TRBV29-1|TRBJ1-5|.
TGCAGCGTTGCTTCAGGGAATCAGCCCCAGCATTTT
CSVASGNQPQHF
>TRBD1|TRBV30|TRBJ2-7|.
TGTGCCTGGAACCGGGACAGCGCCTACGAGCAGTACTTC
CAWNRDSAYEQYF
>TRBD1|TRBV29-1|TRBJ1-1|few
TGCAGCGTTGGGGACAGGGGGCTTTTTGAAGCTTTCTTT
CSVGDRGLFEAFF
>TRBD1|TRBV10-2|TRBJ1-1|.
TGCGCCAGCATGTGGACAGGGAGAGGTGAAGCTTTCTTT
CASMWTGRGEAFF
>TRBD1|TRBV24-1|TRBJ1-1|.
TGTGCCACCAGAAACAGGGGGCAAGCTTTCTTT
CATRNRGQAFF
>.|TRBV4-3|TRBJ1-2|.
TGCGCCAGCAGCCAAGATTGGGGGGCAGGGCCTAACTATGGCTACACCTTC
CASSQDWGAGPNYGYTF
>TRBD2|TRBV6-2/TRBV6-3|TRBJ2-7|few
TGTGCCAGCTCAGTTTTCGCGGGGGCCTACGAGCAGTACTTC
CASSVFAGAYEQYF
>.|TRBV11-2|TRBJ1-1|few
TGTGCCAGCAACCTGGGGGGTGACACTGAAGCTTTCTTT
CASNLGGDTEAFF
>TRBD2|TRBV10-1|TRBJ2-3|many
TGCGCCAGCAGTGACCAGCGGGACACAGATACGCAGTATTTT
CASSDQRDTDTQYF